This TCR beta chain was captured by sequencing in a study of Ad26.COV2.S vaccination and SARS-CoV-2 variants. Repertoires were generated with immunoSEQ multiplex PCR, while TCRdb's copy carries only in-frame clones and drops some. The profile shows 85,000 to 95,000 clones, under 90% of them singletons. V was trimmed by 2 bases and J by 11 bases, leaving 9 bases between them. This CDR3 has 11 amino acids. Germline-derived CDR1 and CDR2 are SNHLY and FYNNEI. The J gene is TRBJ1-1, the V gene TRBV2; unclear D gene. This specimen consisted of peripheral blood, obtained after recovery from COVID-19. The source of this sequence is a human donor who had recovered from COVID-19. CDR3 DNA: TGTGCCAGCAGTGAACGCCCGTATGCTTTCTTT. Protein: CASSERPYAFF.